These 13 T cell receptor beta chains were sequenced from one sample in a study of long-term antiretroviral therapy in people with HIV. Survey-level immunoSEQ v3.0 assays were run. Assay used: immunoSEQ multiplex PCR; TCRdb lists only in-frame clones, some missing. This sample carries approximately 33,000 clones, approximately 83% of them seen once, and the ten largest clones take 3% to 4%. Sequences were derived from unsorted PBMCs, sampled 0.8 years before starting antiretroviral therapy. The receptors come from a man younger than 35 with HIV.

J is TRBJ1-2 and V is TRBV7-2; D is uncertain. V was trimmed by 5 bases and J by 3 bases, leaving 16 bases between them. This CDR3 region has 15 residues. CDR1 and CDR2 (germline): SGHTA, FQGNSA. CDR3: CASSLQRGQDYGYTF. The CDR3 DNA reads TGTGCCAGCAGCCTTCAACGCGGGCAAGACTATGGCTACACCTTC.

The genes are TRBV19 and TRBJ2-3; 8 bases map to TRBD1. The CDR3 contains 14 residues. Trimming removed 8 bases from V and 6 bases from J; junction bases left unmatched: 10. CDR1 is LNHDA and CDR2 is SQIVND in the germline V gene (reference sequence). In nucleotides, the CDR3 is TGTGCCAGTTCGAACAGGGGGATGGAGGATACGCAGTATTTT. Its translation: CASSNRGMEDTQYF.

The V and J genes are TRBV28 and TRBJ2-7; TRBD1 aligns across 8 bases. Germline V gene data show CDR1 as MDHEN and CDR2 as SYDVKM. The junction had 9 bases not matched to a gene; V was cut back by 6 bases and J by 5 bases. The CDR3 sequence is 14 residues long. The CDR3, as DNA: TGTGCCAGCAGGTGGGTGGGCAGGGGGCACGAGCAGTACTTC. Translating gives CASRWVGRGHEQYF. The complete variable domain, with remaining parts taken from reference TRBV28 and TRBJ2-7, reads DVKVTQSSRYLVKRTGEKVFLECVQDMDHENMFWYRQDPGLGLRLIYFSYDVKMKEKGDIPEGYSVSREKKERFSLILESASTNQTSMYLCASRWVGRGHEQYFGPGTRLTVT.

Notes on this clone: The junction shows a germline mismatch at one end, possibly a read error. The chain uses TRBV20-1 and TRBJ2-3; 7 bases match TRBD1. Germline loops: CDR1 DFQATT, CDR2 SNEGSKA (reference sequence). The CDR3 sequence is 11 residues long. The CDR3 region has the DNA TGCAGTGCTTCCGGGACAGAAACGCAGTATTTT. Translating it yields CSASGTETQYF.

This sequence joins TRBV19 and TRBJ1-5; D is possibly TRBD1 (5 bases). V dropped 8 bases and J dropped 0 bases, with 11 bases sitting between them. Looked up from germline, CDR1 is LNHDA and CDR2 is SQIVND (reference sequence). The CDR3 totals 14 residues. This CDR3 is CASQTEYSNQPQHF. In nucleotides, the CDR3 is TGTGCCAGTCAGACAGAGTATAGCAATCAGCCCCAGCATTTT.

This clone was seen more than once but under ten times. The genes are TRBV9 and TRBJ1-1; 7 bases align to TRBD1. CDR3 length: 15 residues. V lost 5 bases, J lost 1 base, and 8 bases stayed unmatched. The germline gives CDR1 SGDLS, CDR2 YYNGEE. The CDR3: CASSPTTGRNTEAFF. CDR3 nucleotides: TGTGCCAGCAGTCCTACGACAGGGAGGAACACTGAAGCTTTCTTT.

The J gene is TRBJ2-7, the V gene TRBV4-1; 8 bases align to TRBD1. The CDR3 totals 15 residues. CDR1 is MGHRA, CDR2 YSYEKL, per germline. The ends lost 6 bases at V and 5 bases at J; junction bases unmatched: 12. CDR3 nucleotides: TGCGCCAGCAGGCCAAGACAGGGGTCAGGGAACGAGCAGTACTTC. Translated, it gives CASRPRQGSGNEQYF.

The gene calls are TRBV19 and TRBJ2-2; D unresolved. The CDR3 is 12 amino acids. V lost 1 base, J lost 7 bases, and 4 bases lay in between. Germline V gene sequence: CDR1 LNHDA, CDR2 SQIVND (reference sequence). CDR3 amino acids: CASSIGLGELFF. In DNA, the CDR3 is TGTGCCAGTAGTATAGGGCTCGGGGAGCTGTTTTTT.

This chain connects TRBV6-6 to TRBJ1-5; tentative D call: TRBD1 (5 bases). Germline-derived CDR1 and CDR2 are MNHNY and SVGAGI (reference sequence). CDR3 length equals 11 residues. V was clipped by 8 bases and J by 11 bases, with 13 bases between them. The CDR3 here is CASSSGGSQHF. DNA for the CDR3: TGTGCCAGCTCCAGTGGGGGGTCCCAGCATTTT.

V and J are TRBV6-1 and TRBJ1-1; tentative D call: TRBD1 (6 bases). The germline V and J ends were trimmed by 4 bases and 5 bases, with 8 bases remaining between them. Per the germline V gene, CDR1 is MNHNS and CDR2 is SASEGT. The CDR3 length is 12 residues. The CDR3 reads CASSAGATEAFF. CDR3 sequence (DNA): TGTGCCAGCAGTGCAGGGGCAACTGAAGCTTTCTTT.

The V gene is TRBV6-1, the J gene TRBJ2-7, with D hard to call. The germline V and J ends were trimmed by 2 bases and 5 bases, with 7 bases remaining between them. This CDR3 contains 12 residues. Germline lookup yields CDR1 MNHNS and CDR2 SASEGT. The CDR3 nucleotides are TGTGCCAGCAGTGAAACCCGACACGAGCAGTACTTC. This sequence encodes CASSETRHEQYF.

The DNA for the CDR3 is TGTGCCTGGAGTGTAGACTCAGGGAACGAGCAGTTCTTC. Its protein is CAWSVDSGNEQFF. This chain links TRBV30 with TRBJ2-1; TRBD1 is a possible D gene (5 bases). Germline CDR1 is GTSNPN and CDR2 is SVGIG (reference sequence). The CDR3 runs 13 residues. V lost 0 bases and J lost 10, with 13 bases in between.

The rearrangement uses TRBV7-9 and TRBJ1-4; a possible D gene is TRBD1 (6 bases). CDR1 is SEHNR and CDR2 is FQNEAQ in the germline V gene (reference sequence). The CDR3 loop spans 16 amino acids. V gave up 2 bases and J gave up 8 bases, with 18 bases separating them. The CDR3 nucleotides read TGTGCCAGCAGCTTACGGACAGTCGCTTTAGGGGAAAAACTGTTTTTT. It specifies CASSLRTVALGEKLFF.